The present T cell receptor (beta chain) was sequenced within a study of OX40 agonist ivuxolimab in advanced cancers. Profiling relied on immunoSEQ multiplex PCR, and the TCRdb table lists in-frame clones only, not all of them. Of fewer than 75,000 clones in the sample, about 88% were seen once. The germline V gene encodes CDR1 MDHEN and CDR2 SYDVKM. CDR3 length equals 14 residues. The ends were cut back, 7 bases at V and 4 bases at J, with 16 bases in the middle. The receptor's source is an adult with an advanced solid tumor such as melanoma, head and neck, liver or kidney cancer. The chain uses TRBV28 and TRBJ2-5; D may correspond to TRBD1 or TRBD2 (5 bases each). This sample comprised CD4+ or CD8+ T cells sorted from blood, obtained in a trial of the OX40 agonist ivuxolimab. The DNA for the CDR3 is TGTGCCAGCAACTACGGGGCTGTTGGAGAGACCCAGTACTTC. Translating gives CASNYGAVGETQYF.